This entry lists 32 T cell receptor beta chains sequenced from one sample in a study of T cells in Graves' hyperthyroidism and ophthalmopathy. Template material for amplifying TCR beta CDR3 regions consisted of RNA transcripts. With the HTBI primer set, the TCR CDR3 went through a first round of RT-PCR. TCRdb passed the multiplex PCR reads through MiXCR, listing each CDR3 protein once. Of around 690,000 distinct CDR3 sequences listed, approximately 15% are singletons. The sample was blood. Receptors originate from a man in his fifties with Graves' hyperthyroidism.

There are many counts of this clonotype. The chain has TRBV28 and TRBJ2-5, with D maybe TRBD2 (5 bases). CDR1 is MDHEN and CDR2 is SYDVKM in the germline V gene. Trimming shortened V by 6 bases and J by 5 bases, and 16 bases separated the two germline ends. The CDR3 runs 14 residues. CDR3: CASSPREDWETQYF. The CDR3 DNA reads as TGTGCCAGCAGCCCCCGTGAGGACTGGGAGACCCAGTACTTC.

This clonotype was observed many times. The V gene is TRBV28, the J gene TRBJ1-5; D remains unclear. The germline V gene encodes CDR1 MDHEN and CDR2 SYDVKM. V was clipped by 3 bases and J by 1 base, with 4 bases between them. The CDR3 contains 13 residues. This CDR3 is CASSFISNQPQHF. The CDR3, as DNA: TGTGCCAGCAGTTTTATCAGCAATCAGCCCCAGCATTTT.

V gene TRBV3-1 combines with J gene TRBJ1-2; D is undetermined. The CDR3 contains 15 residues. Between the trimmed V and J ends, which lost 0 bases and 0 bases, there was a span of 8 bases. In germline, CDR1 is LGHDT, CDR2 YNNKEL (reference sequence). CDR3 in amino acids: CASSQEKGANYGYTF. In DNA form, the CDR3 reads TGTGCCAGCAGCCAAGAGAAGGGAGCTAACTATGGCTACACCTTC.

This clonotype showed up many times. V usage is TRBV28 and J usage is TRBJ2-4; 12 bases are shared with TRBD2. In germline, CDR1 is MDHEN, CDR2 SYDVKM. Trimming cost V 5 bases and J 2 bases; bases outside gene matches: 10. This CDR3 contains 18 residues. This chain's CDR3 is CASSHGTSGSLSKNIQYF. In DNA form, the CDR3 reads TGTGCCAGCAGTCACGGGACTAGCGGGTCCTTGTCCAAAAACATTCAGTACTTC.

This clonotype was counted ten times or more. The V and J genes are TRBV30 and TRBJ2-1; 9 positions match TRBD2. With 0 bases clipped from V and 6 bases from J, the junction kept 9 bases outside the gene matches. Germline V gene sequence: CDR1 GTSNPN, CDR2 SVGIG (reference sequence). CDR3 size: 16 residues. The CDR3 coding sequence is TGTGCCTGGAGTGTTTCGGGCGGGAGGGCCAGCAATGAGCAGTTCTTC. Its protein is CAWSVSGGRASNEQFF.

The chain links TRBV20-1 to TRBJ2-7; TRBD2 aligns across 8 bases. Germline V lookup: CDR1 DFQATT, CDR2 SNEGSKA (reference sequence). There are 15 residues in the CDR3. V shed 5 bases, J shed 2 bases, and the junction held 11 bases outside the gene matches. The CDR3 spells CSAFPTSEGAYEQYF. CDR3 bases: TGCAGTGCTTTCCCGACTAGCGAGGGGGCCTACGAGCAGTACTTC.

Only a few counts were recorded for this clonotype. One junction end does not reproduce the germline sequence, and a read error may be involved. The chain has TRBV10-3 and TRBJ2-1; either TRBD1 or TRBD2 may supply D (5 bases each). The CDR3 covers 15 residues. Germline V lookup: CDR1 ENHRY, CDR2 SYGVKD. CDR3 sequence reads: CASSPGTPGHNEQFF. CDR3 nucleotide sequence: TGTGCCAGCAGTCCCGGGACCCCTGGGCACAATGAGCAGTTCTTC.

The chain is built from TRBV2 and TRBJ1-5, with D unclear. Trimming removed 8 bases at V and 0 bases at J, with 11 bases between. This CDR3 is 14 amino acids long. Germline assignment: CDR1 SNHLY and CDR2 FYNNEI. The CDR3 DNA follows: TGTGCCAGCGCTGACTCCTATAGCAATCAGCCCCAGCATTTT. As protein: CASADSYSNQPQHF.

This sequence joins TRBV3-1 and TRBJ2-3; 10 bases align to TRBD2. Germline trimming cut 1 base from V and 0 bases from J; bases unmatched to any gene: 7. The germline V gene has CDR1 LGHDT and CDR2 YNNKEL (reference sequence). This CDR3 spans 18 amino acids. The CDR3 sequence: CASSQASSGSPSTDTQYF. CDR3 nucleotide sequence: TGTGCCAGCAGCCAAGCCTCTAGCGGGAGCCCTAGCACAGATACGCAGTATTTT.

The sample holds many counts of this clonotype. The chain is built from TRBV11-2 and TRBJ2-1; 14 bases are a match to TRBD2. The CDR3 sequence is 16 residues long. In germline, CDR1 is SGHAT, CDR2 FQNNGV. Unmatched junction bases numbered 5, after V lost 5 bases and J lost 5 bases. The DNA for the CDR3 is TGTGCCAGCAGCCCTGGGACTAGCGGGAGTAACAATGAGCAGTTCTTC. It translates to CASSPGTSGSNNEQFF.

V usage is TRBV6-1 and J usage is TRBJ2-7; possible D gene TRBD1, 6 bases. Germline values: CDR1 MNHNS, CDR2 SASEGT. Trimming left V 2 bases short and J 6 bases short, with 20 bases between. The CDR3 runs 16 residues. CDR3 DNA sequence: TGTGCCAGCAGTGAATACACGTCATGGGGACACTTCGAGCAGTACTTC. Translating it yields CASSEYTSWGHFEQYF.

Points on this clonotype: A read error may explain this, as a much larger clone is one base away. The chain recombines TRBV7-2 with TRBJ2-2, with D possibly matching TRBD2 (5 bases). Germline V lookup: CDR1 SGHTA, CDR2 FQGNSA. This CDR3 comprises 15 residues. V lost 0 bases to trimming and J lost 11 bases, with 16 bases between them. This CDR3 is CASSLAGVEHHELFF. CDR3 nucleotide sequence: TGTGCCAGCAGCTTAGCCGGGGTCGAACACCATGAGCTGTTTTTT.

This clonotype was picked up a small number of times. A much larger clone lies one base from this, so it may be a read error. The rearrangement uses TRBV6-1 and TRBJ2-5; D not certain. Germline values: CDR1 MNHNS, CDR2 SASEGT. Trimming pared 2 bases from V and 9 bases from J, leaving 16 bases between. The CDR3 extends over 14 amino acids. CDR3 region: CASSETGGEDAQYF. The CDR3, as DNA: TGTGCCAGCAGTGAAACTGGCGGAGAGGACGCCCAGTACTTC.

This clonotype occurred a few times. The chain has TRBV6-1 and TRBJ2-2; D is possibly TRBD1 (6 bases). The CDR3 is made up of 14 amino acids. Trimming took 8 bases from V and 1 from J, leaving 11 bases between them. Germline loops: CDR1 MNHNS, CDR2 SASEGT. CDR3 bases: TGTGCCAGCCGAGGGACACTGAACACCGGGGAGCTGTTTTTT. Its protein is CASRGTLNTGELFF.

Many counts were recorded for this clonotype. The V gene is TRBV11-2, the J gene TRBJ2-3, with no clear D. V gave up 1 base and J gave up 0 bases, with 14 bases separating them. Germline V CDR1 and CDR2: SGHAT, FQNNGV. The CDR3 contains 17 residues. CDR3 DNA: TGTGCCAGCAGCTTAGCGATCACAGCTACTAGCACAGATACGCAGTATTTT. Amino acids: CASSLAITATSTDTQYF.

This clonotype was found a few times. CDR3 region: CASSPQTNRDSYEQYF. In DNA form, the CDR3 reads TGTGCCAGCAGCCCTCAAACTAACCGGGACAGCTACGAGCAGTACTTC. The rearrangement joins TRBV7-9 to TRBJ2-7; TRBD1 matches 7 bases. Per germline, CDR1 SEHNR and CDR2 FQNEAQ (reference sequence). The CDR3 has 16 residues. With V trimmed by 5 bases and J by 3 bases, 13 bases remained unmatched.

Worth noting for this clonotype: Being one base from a much bigger clone, this may be a read error. The gene calls are TRBV2 and TRBJ2-1, with D unresolved. CDR1 and CDR2 (germline): SNHLY, FYNNEI. This CDR3 contains 13 residues. CDR3 nucleotides: TGTGCCAGCAGTGAAGCGCTTCACAATGGGCAGTTCTTC. It specifies CASSEALHNGQFF.

The J gene is TRBJ1-4, the V gene TRBV29-1; a possible D gene is TRBD1 (5 bases). Germline values: CDR1 SQVTM, CDR2 ANQGSEA. The CDR3 spans 15 residues. The V end was cut by 4 bases, the J end by 7 bases, with 19 bases between. The CDR3 region is CSVVPQGWGGEKLFF. The CDR3 bases are TGCAGCGTTGTTCCCCAGGGTTGGGGCGGTGAAAAACTGTTTTTT.

This clonotype was observed at least ten times. V is TRBV11-2 and J is TRBJ2-5; 7 bases fit TRBD1. V was clipped by 3 bases and J by 3 bases; unmatched bases: 4. Per germline, CDR1 SGHAT and CDR2 FQNNGV. The CDR3 consists of 14 residues. CDR3 coding DNA: TGTGCCAGCAGCTTCCCCGGGACAGAAGAGACCCAGTACTTC. As protein: CASSFPGTEETQYF. The full variable domain, with the rest looked up from reference TRBV11-2 and TRBJ2-5, is EAGVAQSPRYKIIEKRQSVAFWCNPISGHATLYWYQQILGQGPKLLIQFQNNGVVDDSQLPKDRFSAERLKGVDSTLKIQPAKLEDSAVYLCASSFPGTEETQYFGPGTRLLVL.

This clonotype was detected ten times or more. CDR3 sequence (DNA): TGTGCCACCAGCAGAGACCGGGAGACCCAGTACTTC. Amino acids: CATSRDRETQYF. The gene calls are TRBV15 and TRBJ2-5; D is unclear. The CDR3 loop spans 12 amino acids. V shed 0 bases and J shed 5 bases, with 4 bases lying between them. Germline loops: CDR1 LNHNV, CDR2 YYDKDF (reference sequence).

This sequence joins TRBV29-1 and TRBJ1-2; 8 bases align to TRBD1. Trimming removed 7 bases from V and 3 bases from J; junction bases left unmatched: 10. The CDR3 sequence is 14 residues long. CDR1 and CDR2 (germline): SQVTM, ANQGSEA. CDR3 sequence: CSGTGTGDHYGYTF. CDR3 bases: TGCAGCGGGACCGGGACAGGAGATCACTATGGCTACACCTTC.

This clonotype was seen repeatedly, ten times or more. This chain links TRBV19 with TRBJ1-5, with D possibly TRBD1 on 5 matching bases. In germline, CDR1 is LNHDA, CDR2 SQIVND (reference sequence). V gave up 2 bases and J gave up 1 base, with 6 bases separating them. This CDR3 is built from 14 residues. CDR3 sequence: CASSIQGSNQPQHF. CDR3 bases: TGTGCCAGTAGTATACAGGGCAGCAATCAGCCCCAGCATTTT.

As concerns this clonotype: This clone may be a read error of a much larger clone one base away. The chain links TRBV6-5 to TRBJ2-7; 8 nucleotides line up with TRBD2. Losses at the gene ends were 2 bases for V and 6 bases for J; bases not matched to a gene: 3. This CDR3 contains 13 residues. Germline V gives CDR1 MNHEY, CDR2 SVGAGI. The CDR3 bases are TGTGCCAGCAGTTACCGGACTAGCTGCGAGCAGTACTTC. This encodes CASSYRTSCEQYF.

Many counts were recorded for this clonotype. The chain is built from TRBV2 and TRBJ2-7; TRBD1 agrees at 7 bases. The CDR3 has 14 residues. The J segment lost 3 bases and the V segment lost 7 bases, leaving 9 bases of the junction unmatched. The germline V gene has CDR1 SNHLY and CDR2 FYNNEI. CDR3 sequence (DNA): TGTGCCAGCATGATCAGAAGACAGGGCTACGAGCAGTACTTC. It is translated as CASMIRRQGYEQYF.

The rearrangement uses TRBV7-2 and TRBJ1-1; TRBD1 might be the D (6 bases). The V end lost 2 bases, the J end lost 5 bases, and 12 bases lay between the germline ends. CDR3 length equals 14 residues. Germline V lookup: CDR1 SGHTA, CDR2 FQGNSA. The CDR3 loop reads CASSLNQGKTEAFF. The CDR3 DNA reads as TGTGCCAGCAGCTTAAATCAGGGGAAGACTGAAGCTTTCTTT.

As concerns this clonotype: Given a much more abundant clone one base away, this may be a read error. The J gene is TRBJ2-1, the V gene TRBV10-1, with TRBD2 identical over 9 bases. The CDR3 consists of 17 residues. Germline-derived CDR1 and CDR2 are WNHNN and SYGVQD (reference sequence). CDR3 nucleotide sequence: TGCGCCAGCAGTGAGTCTCATACGGCGGGAGGGCGAAATGGGCAGTTCTTC. Its translation: CASSESHTAGGRNGQFF.

CDR3 loop: CSVVPAGTSNEQFF. The CDR3, as DNA: TGCAGCGTTGTGCCGGCGGGGACCTCCAATGAGCAGTTCTTC. This chain links TRBV29-1 with TRBJ2-1, with a weak D call TRBD2 (6 bases). V lost 4 bases, J lost 6 bases, and 16 bases lay in between. Per germline, CDR1 SQVTM and CDR2 ANQGSEA. The CDR3 covers 14 residues.

The chain recombines TRBV30 with TRBJ2-2, with D maybe TRBD1 (5 bases). The V end lost 1 base, the J end lost 6 bases, and 9 bases lay between the germline ends. The CDR3 totals 13 residues. CDR1 is GTSNPN and CDR2 is SVGIG in the germline V gene (reference sequence). CDR3 coding DNA: TGTGCCTGGAGTGGGTCAGGGCCCGGGGAGCTGTTTTTT. Protein product: CAWSGSGPGELFF.

This clonotype was recorded many times. The J gene is TRBJ2-7, the V gene TRBV18, with 9 nucleotides matching TRBD2. CDR1 is KGHSH and CDR2 is LQKENI in the germline V gene. The junction had 8 bases not matched to a gene; V was cut back by 4 bases and J by 1 base. CDR3 length equals 16 residues. CDR3 coding DNA: TGTGCCAGCTCACTGTTTAGCGGGAGCCTTTCCTACGAGCAGTACTTC. Amino acid sequence: CASSLFSGSLSYEQYF.

The chain joins TRBV7-3 to TRBJ2-3; D remains ambiguous. The V end lost 5 bases, the J end lost 0 bases, and 15 bases lay between the germline ends. The CDR3 covers 16 residues. Germline CDR1 SGHTA, CDR2 FQGTGA. The chain's CDR3 is CASSPRTPASTDTQYF. Written as DNA, the CDR3 is TGTGCCAGCAGCCCTCGGACCCCAGCTAGCACAGATACGCAGTATTTT.

At least ten counts were recorded for this clonotype. The junction shows a germline mismatch at one end, possibly a read error. V and J are TRBV7-9 and TRBJ2-3; the D gene is possibly TRBD1 (5 bases). Germline V gene lookup returns CDR1 SEHNR and CDR2 FQNEAQ (reference sequence). The CDR3 consists of 17 residues. Here the CDR3 reads CASSPTPGKGFPDTRYF. The CDR3 DNA reads as TGTGCCAGCAGCCCAACCCCAGGGAAGGGTTTTCCAGATACGCGGTATTTT.

This clonotype was seen ten or more times. The V call is TRBV7-9, the J call TRBJ2-3; D is possibly TRBD2 (5 bases). Germline values: CDR1 SEHNR, CDR2 FQNEAQ (reference sequence). V lost 1 base to trimming and J lost 9 bases, with 8 bases between them. The CDR3 totals 12 residues. CDR3: CASSLGGGTQYF. CDR3 DNA sequence: TGTGCCAGCAGCTTAGGAGGCGGGACGCAGTATTTT. Supplemented by reference TRBV7-9 and TRBJ2-3, the full variable domain reads DTGVSQNPRHKITKRGQNVTFRCDPISEHNRLYWYRQTLGQGPEFLTYFQNEAQLEKSRLLSDRFSAERPKGSFSTLEIQRTEQGDSAMYLCASSLGGGTQYFGPGTRLTVL.